What follows describes a single T cell receptor delta chain. It may be a read error: a sequence one base away is much more abundant. This sample is drawn from a study of gamma-delta chains in newborns, infants, children. Study summary: Microbial exposure reportedly drives polyclonal innate γδ T cell expansion after birth.

Germline-derived CDR1 and CDR2 are TSWWSYY and QGS. J was trimmed by 3 bases and V by 5 bases; bases with no gene match: 24. CDR3 length: 21 residues. TCRdb reanalysed the reads via CATT. The table shows some 1,600 delta-chain clones, with about 40% occurring only once. The rearrangement links TRDV1 to TRDJ1; 10 nucleotides match TRDD3. The material sequenced was blood. The TCR sequence derives from a child who had a fever. CDR3 protein: CALGPPPTHWGMPRTADKLIF. Here the CDR3 DNA reads TGTGCTCTTGGGCCCCCACCTACCCACTGGGGGATGCCTCGTACAGCCGATAAACTCATCTTT.